This TCR beta chain is drawn from a study of T cell changes during pregnancy in multiple sclerosis (dated by TCRdb to between 2019 and 2020). For the study in its entirety: Changes in the T cell repertoire over the course of pregnancy were examined in this study in women with multiple sclerosis.

This clone was seen just once. Its binding antigen is unknown. No base-level quality is on record; no much larger clone is a single base apart. The method was the immunoSEQ multiplex PCR assay. Held by TCRdb, this immuneACCESS table contains in-frame sequences only and omits some clones. Under half of the omission traces to an unresolved V gene where checked; the cause of the rest is unknown. This sample gives tens of thousands of clones in total; roughly 89% of them show up just once. The ten largest make up about 0.75% of the sample. Trimming costs V 0 bases and J 4 bases, and their ends lie 10 bases apart. Taken from the germline V gene, the CDR1 and CDR2 loops are SGHRS and YFSETQ. The CDR3 contains 15 residues, cysteine and phenylalanine counted. Only CDR3 DNA is held: 45 bases, read in frame from base 1.

The source was peripheral blood, collected in the third trimester of pregnancy. The receptor's source is a female donor in good health, enrolled as a control in a pregnancy study. The rearrangement joined TRBV5-1 to TRBJ2-2; 6 matching bases give a weak D call of TRBD1. The CDR3 loop reads CASSLVTGTTGELFF. In nucleotide form, the sequence is TGCGCCAGCAGCTTGGTTACAGGGACCACCGGGGAGCTGTTTTTT.